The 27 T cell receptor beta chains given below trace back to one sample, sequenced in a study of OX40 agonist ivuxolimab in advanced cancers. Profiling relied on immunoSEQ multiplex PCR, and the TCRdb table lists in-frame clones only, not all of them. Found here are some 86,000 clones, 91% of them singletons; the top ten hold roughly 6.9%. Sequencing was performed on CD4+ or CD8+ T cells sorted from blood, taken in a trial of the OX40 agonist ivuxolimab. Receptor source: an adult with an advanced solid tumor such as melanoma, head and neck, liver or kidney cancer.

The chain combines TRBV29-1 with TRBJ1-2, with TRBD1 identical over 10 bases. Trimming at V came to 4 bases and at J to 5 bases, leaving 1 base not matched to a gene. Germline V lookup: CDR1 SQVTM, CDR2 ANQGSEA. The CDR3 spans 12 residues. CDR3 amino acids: CSVGGQGYGYTF. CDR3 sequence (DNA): TGCAGCGTTGGGGGACAGGGGTATGGCTACACCTTC.

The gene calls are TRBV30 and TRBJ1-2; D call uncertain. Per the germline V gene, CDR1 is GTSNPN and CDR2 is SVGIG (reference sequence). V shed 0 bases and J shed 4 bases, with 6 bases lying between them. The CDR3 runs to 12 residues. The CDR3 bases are TGTGCCTGGAGTGTAACGGGCTATGGCTACACCTTC. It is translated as CAWSVTGYGYTF.

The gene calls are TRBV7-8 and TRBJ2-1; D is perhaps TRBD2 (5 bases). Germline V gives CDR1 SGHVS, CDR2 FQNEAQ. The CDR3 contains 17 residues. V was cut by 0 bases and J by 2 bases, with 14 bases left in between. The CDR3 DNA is TGTGCCAGCAGCTTAGCGCGGGCAACGGTTACCTACAATGAGCAGTTCTTC. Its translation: CASSLARATVTYNEQFF. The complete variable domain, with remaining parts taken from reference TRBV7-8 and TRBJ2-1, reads GAGVSQSPRYKVAKRGQDVALRCDPISGHVSLFWYQQALGQGPEFLTYFQNEAQLDKSGLPSDRFFAERPEGSVSTLKIQRTQQEDSAVYLCASSLARATVTYNEQFFGPGTRLTVL.

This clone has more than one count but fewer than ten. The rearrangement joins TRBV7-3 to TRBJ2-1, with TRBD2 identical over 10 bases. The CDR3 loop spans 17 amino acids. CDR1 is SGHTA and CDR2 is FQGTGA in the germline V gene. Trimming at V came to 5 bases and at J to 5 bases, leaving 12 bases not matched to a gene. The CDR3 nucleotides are TGTGCCAGCAGCCCTCTCCCCGGACTAGCGGCTGACAATGAGCAGTTCTTC. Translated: CASSPLPGLAADNEQFF.

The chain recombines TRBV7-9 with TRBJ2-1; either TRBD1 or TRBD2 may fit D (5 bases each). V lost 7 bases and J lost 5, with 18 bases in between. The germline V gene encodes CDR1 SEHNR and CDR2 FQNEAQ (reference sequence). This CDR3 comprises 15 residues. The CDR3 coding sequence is TGTGCCAGCAATATATTGCAGGGAGCCGACAATGAGCAGTTCTTC. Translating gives CASNILQGADNEQFF.

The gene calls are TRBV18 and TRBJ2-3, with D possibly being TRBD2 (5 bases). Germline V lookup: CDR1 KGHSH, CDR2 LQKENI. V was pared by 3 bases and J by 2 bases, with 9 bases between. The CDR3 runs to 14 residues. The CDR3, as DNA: TGTGCCAGCTCACCGCTGACTAACACAGATACGCAGTATTTT. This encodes CASSPLTNTDTQYF.

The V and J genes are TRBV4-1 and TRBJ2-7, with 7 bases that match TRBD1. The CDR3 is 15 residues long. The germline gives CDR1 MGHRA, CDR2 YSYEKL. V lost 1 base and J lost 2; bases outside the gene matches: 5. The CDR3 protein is CASSQVRDSTYEQYF. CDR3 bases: TGCGCCAGCAGCCAAGTTCGGGACAGCACCTACGAGCAGTACTTC.

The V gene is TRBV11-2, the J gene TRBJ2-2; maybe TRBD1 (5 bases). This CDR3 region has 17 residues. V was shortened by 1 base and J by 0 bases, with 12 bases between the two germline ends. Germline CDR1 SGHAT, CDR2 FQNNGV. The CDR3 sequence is CASSLGGMGTNTGELFF. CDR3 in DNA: TGTGCCAGCAGCTTAGGGGGCATGGGGACGAACACCGGGGAGCTGTTTTTT. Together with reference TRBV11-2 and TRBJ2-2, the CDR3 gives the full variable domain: EAGVAQSPRYKIIEKRQSVAFWCNPISGHATLYWYQQILGQGPKLLIQFQNNGVVDDSQLPKDRFSAERLKGVDSTLKIQPAKLEDSAVYLCASSLGGMGTNTGELFFGEGSRLTVL.

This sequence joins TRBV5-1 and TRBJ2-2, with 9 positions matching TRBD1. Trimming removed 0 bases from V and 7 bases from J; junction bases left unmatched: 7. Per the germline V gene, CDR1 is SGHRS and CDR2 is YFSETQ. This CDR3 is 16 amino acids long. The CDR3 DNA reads TGCGCCAGCAGCTTGGACAGGGGGCGATTGGGCGGGGAGCTGTTTTTT. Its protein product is CASSLDRGRLGGELFF. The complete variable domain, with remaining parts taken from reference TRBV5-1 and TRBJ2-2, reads KAGVTQTPRYLIKTRGQQVTLSCSPISGHRSVSWYQQTPGQGLQFLFEYFSETQRNKGNFPGRFSGRQFSNSRSEMNVSTLELGDSALYLCASSLDRGRLGGELFFGEGSRLTVL.

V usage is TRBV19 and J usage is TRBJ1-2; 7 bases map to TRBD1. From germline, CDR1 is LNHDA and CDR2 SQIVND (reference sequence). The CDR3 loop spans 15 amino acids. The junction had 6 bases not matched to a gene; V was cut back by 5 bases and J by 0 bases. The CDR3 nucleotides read TGTGCCAGTAGTCCACGGACAGGAACTAACTATGGCTACACCTTC. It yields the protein CASSPRTGTNYGYTF. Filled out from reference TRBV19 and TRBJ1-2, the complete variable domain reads DGGITQSPKYLFRKEGQNVTLSCEQNLNHDAMYWYRQDPGQGLRLIYYSQIVNDFQKGDIAEGYSVSREKKESFPLTVTSAQKNPTAFYLCASSPRTGTNYGYTFGSGTRLTVV.

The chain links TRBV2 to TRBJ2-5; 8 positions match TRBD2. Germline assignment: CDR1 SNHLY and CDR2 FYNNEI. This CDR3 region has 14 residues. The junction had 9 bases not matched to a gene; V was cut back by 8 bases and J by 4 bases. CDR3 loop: CASVGLVVSETQYF. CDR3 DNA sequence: TGTGCCAGCGTGGGACTAGTGGTTTCAGAGACCCAGTACTTC.

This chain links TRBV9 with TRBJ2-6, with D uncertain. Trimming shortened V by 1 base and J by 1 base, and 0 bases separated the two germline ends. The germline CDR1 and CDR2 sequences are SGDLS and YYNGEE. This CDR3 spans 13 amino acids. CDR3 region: CASSVSGANVLTF. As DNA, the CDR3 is TGTGCCAGCAGCGTATCTGGGGCCAACGTCCTGACTTTC.

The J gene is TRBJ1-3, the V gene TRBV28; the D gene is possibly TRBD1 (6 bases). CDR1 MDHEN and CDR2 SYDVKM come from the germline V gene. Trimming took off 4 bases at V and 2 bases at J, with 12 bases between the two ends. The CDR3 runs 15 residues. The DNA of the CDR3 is TGTGCCAGCAGTTCATGGACAGATGCTGGAAACACCATATATTTT. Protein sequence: CASSSWTDAGNTIYF.

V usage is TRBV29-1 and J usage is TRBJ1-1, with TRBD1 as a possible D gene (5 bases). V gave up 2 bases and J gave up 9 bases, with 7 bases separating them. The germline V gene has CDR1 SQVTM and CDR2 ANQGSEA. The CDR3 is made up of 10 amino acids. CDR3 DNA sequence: TGCAGCGTTGAACAGGGTAAAGCTTTCTTT. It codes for CSVEQGKAFF.

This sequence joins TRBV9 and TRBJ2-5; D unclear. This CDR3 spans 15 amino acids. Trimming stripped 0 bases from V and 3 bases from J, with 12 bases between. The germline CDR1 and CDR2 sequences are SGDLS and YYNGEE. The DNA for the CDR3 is TGTGCCAGCAGCGTAGCGGTAACGGCTAAAGAGACCCAGTACTTC. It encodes CASSVAVTAKETQYF.

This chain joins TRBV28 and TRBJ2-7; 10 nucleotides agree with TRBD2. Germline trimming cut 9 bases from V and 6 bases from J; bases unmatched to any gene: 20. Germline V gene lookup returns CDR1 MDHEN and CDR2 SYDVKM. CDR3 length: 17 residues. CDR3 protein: CASTSPSTSGFRGEQYF. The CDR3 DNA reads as TGTGCCAGTACGTCGCCCTCGACTAGCGGGTTTCGAGGCGAGCAGTACTTC.

The CDR3 DNA reads TGTGCCTGGAGCCCGGACAGAAACACTGAAGCTTTCTTT. Translating it yields CAWSPDRNTEAFF. The chain joins TRBV30 to TRBJ1-1; maybe TRBD1 (6 bases). Germline assignment: CDR1 GTSNPN and CDR2 SVGIG (reference sequence). CDR3 size: 13 residues. Trimming removed 3 bases at V and 2 bases at J, with 10 bases between.

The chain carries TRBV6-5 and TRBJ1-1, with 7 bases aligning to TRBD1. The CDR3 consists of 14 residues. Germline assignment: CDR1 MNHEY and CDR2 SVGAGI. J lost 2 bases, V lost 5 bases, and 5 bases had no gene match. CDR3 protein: CASSNTGVNTEAFF. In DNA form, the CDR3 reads TGTGCCAGCAGTAATACAGGGGTTAACACTGAAGCTTTCTTT.

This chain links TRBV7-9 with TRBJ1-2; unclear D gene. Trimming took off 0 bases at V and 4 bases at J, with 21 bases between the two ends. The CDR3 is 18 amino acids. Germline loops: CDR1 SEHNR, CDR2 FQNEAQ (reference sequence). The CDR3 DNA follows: TGTGCCAGCAGCTTAGCCGGGTTAGCGGCCGAGGGCTCCTATGGCTACACCTTC. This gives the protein CASSLAGLAAEGSYGYTF.

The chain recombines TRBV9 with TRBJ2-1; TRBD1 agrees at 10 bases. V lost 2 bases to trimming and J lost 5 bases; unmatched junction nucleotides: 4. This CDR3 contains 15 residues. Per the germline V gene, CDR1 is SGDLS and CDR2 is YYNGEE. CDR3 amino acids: CASSVGQGVHNEQFF. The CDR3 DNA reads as TGTGCCAGCAGCGTCGGACAGGGGGTACACAATGAGCAGTTCTTC.

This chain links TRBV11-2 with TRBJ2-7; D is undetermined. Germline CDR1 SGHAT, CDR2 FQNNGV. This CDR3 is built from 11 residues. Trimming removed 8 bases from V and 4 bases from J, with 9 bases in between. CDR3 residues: CASSVLYEQYF. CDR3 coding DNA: TGTGCCAGCTCCGTCCTTTACGAGCAGTACTTC. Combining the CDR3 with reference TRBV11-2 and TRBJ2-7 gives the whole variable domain EAGVAQSPRYKIIEKRQSVAFWCNPISGHATLYWYQQILGQGPKLLIQFQNNGVVDDSQLPKDRFSAERLKGVDSTLKIQPAKLEDSAVYLCASSVLYEQYFGPGTRLTVT.

The CDR3 sequence: CAISESTLRNQPQHF. In DNA form, the CDR3 reads TGTGCCATCAGTGAGTCGACCTTGCGTAATCAGCCCCAGCATTTT. The chain couples TRBV10-3 to TRBJ1-5; D gene ambiguous. Per the germline V gene, CDR1 is ENHRY and CDR2 is SYGVKD. V lost 0 bases and J 4 bases, leaving 10 bases between the germline ends. The CDR3 runs to 15 residues.

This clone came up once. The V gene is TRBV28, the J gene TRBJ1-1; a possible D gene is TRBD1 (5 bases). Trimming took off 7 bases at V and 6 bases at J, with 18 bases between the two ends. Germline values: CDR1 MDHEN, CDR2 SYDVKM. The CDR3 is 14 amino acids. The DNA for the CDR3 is TGTGCCAGCAAACTGGGGGGGTTGAAGGCTGAAGCTTTCTTT. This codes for CASKLGGLKAEAFF.

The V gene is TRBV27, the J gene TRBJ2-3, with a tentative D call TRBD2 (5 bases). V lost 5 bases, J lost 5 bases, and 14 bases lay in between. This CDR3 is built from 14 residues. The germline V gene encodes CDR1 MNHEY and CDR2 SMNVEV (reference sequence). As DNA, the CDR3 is TGTGCCAGCAGTCTACCGACTGAGGGAGATACGCAGTATTTT. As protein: CASSLPTEGDTQYF.

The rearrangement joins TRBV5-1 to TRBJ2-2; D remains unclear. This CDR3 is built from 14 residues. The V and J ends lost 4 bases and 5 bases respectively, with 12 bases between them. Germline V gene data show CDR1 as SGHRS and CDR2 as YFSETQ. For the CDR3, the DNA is TGCGCCAGCAGCCCTCTTCCAGAGACCGGGGAGCTGTTTTTT. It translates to CASSPLPETGELFF.

CDR3 protein: CASSSVAGGTAYEQYF. The CDR3 coding sequence is TGTGCCAGTAGTTCGGTAGCGGGAGGGACAGCCTACGAGCAGTACTTC. V is TRBV19 and J is TRBJ2-7, with 11 bases that match TRBD2. Germline V CDR1 and CDR2: LNHDA, SQIVND (reference sequence). The CDR3 runs to 16 residues. The V segment lost 5 bases and the J segment 2 bases; nucleotides outside the gene matches: 8.

DNA for the CDR3: TGTGCCAGCAGTGAACTGGGACACACCCTTGGAAACACCATATATTTT. Translating gives CASSELGHTLGNTIYF. The genes are TRBV6-1 and TRBJ1-3; a possible D gene is TRBD1 (6 bases). There are 16 residues in the CDR3. CDR1 is MNHNS, CDR2 SASEGT, per germline. Trimming stripped 2 bases from V and 3 bases from J, with 14 bases between.